Here is one T cell receptor beta chain with its context. Here immunoSEQ multiplex PCR was the method, and the copy in TCRdb shows in-frame clones only, minus some. The sample includes approximately 22,000 clones, around 80% seen only once; the top ten take under 14%. Specified treatment: randomized to nivolumab then ipilimumab (arm A) or the reverse (arm B). DNA-damaging chemotherapy had not been given to any patient beforehand. This sample stems from a study of sequential checkpoint blockade in melanoma. The sample here was CD8+ T cells sorted from blood (inferred from file names), taken from a patient given nivolumab and ipilimumab in sequence. This receptor was taken from a human donor with melanoma.

CDR3 sequence reads: CASSFLRTGGSYSNQPQHF. CDR3 bases: TGTGCCAGCAGTTTCCTTCGGACAGGGGGCTCCTATAGCAATCAGCCCCAGCATTTT. V usage is TRBV28 and J usage is TRBJ1-5; 11 bases align to TRBD1. This CDR3 is built from 19 residues. CDR1 and CDR2 from the germline V gene are MDHEN and SYDVKM. V lost 3 bases, J lost 0 bases, and 10 bases stayed unmatched.